These 15 T cell receptor beta chains were sequenced from one sample in a study of T cell responses to AZD1222 COVID-19 vaccine. Clones were sequenced by immunoSEQ multiplex PCR, and TCRdb holds only the in-frame ones, with some missing. Here the sample spans over 150,000 clones, less than 95% being singletons. Material: peripheral blood, obtained on day 0 of AZD1222 vaccination. These receptors were obtained from an adult in good health.

V usage is TRBV7-2 and J usage is TRBJ2-3, with TRBD2 matching over 7 bases. The CDR3 is 16 residues long. V lost 5 bases, J lost 2 bases, and 10 bases stayed unmatched. The germline CDR1 and CDR2 sequences are SGHTA and FQGNSA. In DNA, the CDR3 is TGTGCCAGCAGCCACAAGCCGGGGGGTGCCACAGATACGCAGTATTTT. Translated, it gives CASSHKPGGATDTQYF. Full variable domain (remainder filled in from reference TRBV7-2 and TRBJ2-3): GAGVSQSPSNKVTEKGKDVELRCDPISGHTALYWYRQSLGQGLEFLIYFQGNSAPDKSGLPSDRFSAERTGGSVSTLTIQRTQQEDSAVYLCASSHKPGGATDTQYFGPGTRLTVL.

The rearrangement joins TRBV6-1 to TRBJ1-2, with 10 positions matching TRBD1. Per germline, CDR1 MNHNS and CDR2 SASEGT. The J segment lost 1 base and the V segment lost 1 base, leaving 0 bases of the junction unmatched. This CDR3 spans 15 amino acids. The CDR3 DNA sequence: TGTGCCAGCAGTGAAGGGACAGGGGGTAACTATGGCTACACCTTC. Protein: CASSEGTGGNYGYTF.

V usage is TRBV9 and J usage is TRBJ2-2, with a possible D match to TRBD2 (6 bases). This CDR3 spans 14 amino acids. With 8 bases removed from V and 0 bases from J, the gap between germline ends came to 11 bases. Germline V gene sequence: CDR1 SGDLS, CDR2 YYNGEE. This CDR3 is CASSRGTNTGELFF. The CDR3, as DNA: TGTGCCAGTAGTCGGGGGACGAACACCGGGGAGCTGTTTTTT.

This clone was counted a single time. This sequence joins TRBV23-1 and TRBJ2-1, with D unclear. TRBV23-1 is treated as an ORF (open reading frame) with a function not yet certain. The CDR3 sequence is 18 residues long. Trimming cost V 0 bases and J 6 bases, with 21 bases left between them. The CDR3 spells CASSQSSSRAGSSNEQFF. CDR3 nucleotide sequence: TGCGCCAGCAGTCAATCGTCTAGTAGGGCAGGTTCATCCAATGAGCAGTTCTTC.

The rearrangement links TRBV5-5 to TRBJ1-5; D unresolved. The germline gives CDR1 SGHKS, CDR2 YYEKEE (reference sequence). Deletions cut 6 bases from V and 2 bases from J, with 18 bases between. This CDR3 contains 16 residues. CDR3 region: CASTPTVVVGNQPQHF. The CDR3 DNA sequence: TGTGCCAGCACCCCGACTGTGGTGGTGGGCAATCAGCCCCAGCATTTT.

The chain recombines TRBV5-1 with TRBJ1-4; no definite D call. This CDR3 is built from 12 residues. Trimming left V 4 bases short and J 1 base short, with 2 bases between. Germline CDR1 SGHRS, CDR2 YFSETQ. The CDR3 region is CASSLTNEKLFF. The CDR3 nucleotides read TGCGCCAGCAGCCTAACTAATGAAAAACTGTTTTTT.

The chain uses TRBV12-3 or TRBV12-4 and TRBJ2-7, with D possibly TRBD2 on 6 matching bases. V was clipped by 5 bases and J by 3 bases, with 11 bases between them. This CDR3 is built from 13 residues. Here the CDR3 reads CASSPEAGYEQYF. The CDR3 coding sequence is TGTGCCAGCAGTCCTGAAGCGGGCTACGAGCAGTACTTC.

The chain carries TRBV6-5 and TRBJ2-7; D assignment may be TRBD1 or TRBD2 (5 bases each). Per germline, CDR1 MNHEY and CDR2 SVGAGI. CDR3 length: 14 amino acids. Trimming shortened V by 0 bases and J by 3 bases, and 9 bases separated the two germline ends. The CDR3 is CASSYSGGGYEQYF. The CDR3 coding sequence is TGTGCCAGCAGTTACTCGGGTGGGGGCTACGAGCAGTACTTC.

V and J are TRBV5-1 and TRBJ1-5, with a possible D match to TRBD1 (6 bases). Germline CDR1 SGHRS, CDR2 YFSETQ. The V gene lost 2 bases and the J gene lost 3 bases, with 9 bases spanning the gap. The CDR3 loop spans 14 amino acids. The CDR3 sequence is CASSFGGLNQPQHF. CDR3 nucleotide sequence: TGCGCCAGCAGCTTTGGGGGGCTCAATCAGCCCCAGCATTTT.

This chain uses TRBV27 with TRBJ2-7; 8 positions agree with TRBD1. The V gene end was trimmed by 2 bases and the J gene end by 3 bases; junction bases not matched to a gene: 9. This CDR3 is built from 16 residues. The germline V gene has CDR1 MNHEY and CDR2 SMNVEV (reference sequence). As DNA, the CDR3 is TGTGCCAGCAGTTTAGCGGGCCCAGGGGGCTTCTACGAGCAGTACTTC. Its protein product is CASSLAGPGGFYEQYF.

The chain joins TRBV6-6 to TRBJ1-2; D call uncertain. With 4 bases removed from V and 6 bases from J, the gap between germline ends came to 15 bases. The CDR3 is 14 residues long. From germline, CDR1 is MNHNY and CDR2 SVGAGI (reference sequence). CDR3 sequence reads: CASSSSPPSDGYTF. In DNA, the CDR3 is TGTGCCAGCAGTTCGTCCCCCCCCAGCGATGGCTACACCTTC.

The chain uses TRBV19 and TRBJ1-1; 8 positions agree with TRBD1. The junction had 10 bases not matched to a gene; V was cut back by 2 bases and J by 5 bases. The CDR3 sequence is 16 residues long. CDR1 is LNHDA, CDR2 SQIVND, per germline (reference sequence). In DNA form, the CDR3 reads TGTGCCAGTAGTATATCCGGCAGGGGGCTTAGTACTGAAGCTTTCTTT. Its translation: CASSISGRGLSTEAFF.

J is TRBJ1-1 and V is TRBV2, with D possibly matching TRBD1 (5 bases). Germline CDR1 and CDR2: SNHLY and FYNNEI. The length of the CDR3 is 14 residues. V lost 8 bases to trimming and J lost 4 bases, with 17 bases between them. The CDR3 nucleotides read TGTGCCAGCGGCGGTGAAGGGGCAGGCACTGAAGCTTTCTTT. It yields the protein CASGGEGAGTEAFF.

The chain's CDR3 is CATRPPGAGANVLTF. The CDR3 DNA sequence: TGTGCCACCCGCCCCCCCGGGGCTGGGGCCAACGTCCTGACTTTC. This rearrangement joins TRBV19 to TRBJ2-6, with a weak D call TRBD2 (5 bases). V lost 10 bases to trimming and J lost 2 bases, with 15 bases between them. Germline V gene lookup returns CDR1 LNHDA and CDR2 SQIVND (reference sequence). The CDR3 covers 15 residues.

The chain is built from TRBV7-9 and TRBJ1-1, with D possibly TRBD1 on 6 matching bases. Between the trimmed V and J ends, which lost 3 bases and 5 bases, there was a span of 10 bases. The germline V gene has CDR1 SEHNR and CDR2 FQNEAQ (reference sequence). CDR3 length equals 13 residues. The CDR3 sequence: CASSFGTSTEAFF. DNA of the CDR3: TGTGCCAGCAGCTTTGGGACATCAACTGAAGCTTTCTTT.